This T cell receptor (beta chain) was obtained from a study of T cell responses to AZD1222 COVID-19 vaccine. Background on the study: Researchers grouped second doses given at about 4 or about 12 weeks into one pool.

The CDR3 runs to 15 residues. V lost 2 bases and J lost 5; bases outside the gene matches: 6. Germline CDR1 and CDR2: SEHNR and FQNEAQ (reference sequence). The protocol was immunoSEQ multiplex PCR, while the TCRdb copy is restricted to in-frame clones and leaves out a portion. The sample lists approximately 100,000 clones; 85% to 90% were seen once. General study results and limits: Clonal diversity may have been underestimated in mostly white British donors. Two AZD1222 doses significantly raised spike-specific TCR breadth and depth over controls. Researchers report vaccine-associated CD4 TCRs spanning spike, with dominance at 160-218 and 743-854.

Notes on this clone: The antigen remains unidentified.

This receptor was obtained from an adult in good health. Sequencing was performed on peripheral blood, taken on day 0 of AZD1222 vaccination. The gene calls are TRBV7-9 and TRBJ2-1; 7 bases align to TRBD2. CDR3 nucleotide sequence: TGTGCCAGCAGCTTATTTGGCGGGAGCCACAATGAGCAGTTCTTC. Translation gives CASSLFGGSHNEQFF.